The T cell receptor (beta chain) described here comes from a study of shared clonotypes between healthy human individuals. CD8 cells regarded as naive lacked CD45RO, were positively chosen for CCR7, and omitted terminally differentiated effector memory CD45RA+ cells. Method: immunoSEQ multiplex PCR; TCRdb's copy keeps in-frame clones and lacks some. The profile covers 1.5 million to 2.5 million clones, with about 95% appearing a single time and roughly 1.2% taken by the ten largest. Between the trimmed V and J ends, which lost 7 bases and 0 bases, there was a span of 25 bases. CDR1 is MNHEY, CDR2 SMNVEV, per germline (reference sequence). The CDR3 is made up of 19 amino acids.

The TCR comes from a man between 18 and 29 years old in good health. The chain joins TRBV27 to TRBJ1-5; maybe TRBD1 (5 bases). Sequencing was done on a sample of naive CD8+ T cells sorted from blood. CDR3 nucleotide sequence: TGTGCCAGCAAAAATTGCAGACAGTTGCCATTATCTAGCAATCAGCCCCAGCATTTT. Its protein product is CASKNCRQLPLSSNQPQHF.